The present T cell receptor (beta chain) was sequenced within a study of T cell responses to AZD1222 COVID-19 vaccine. Produced via immunoSEQ multiplex PCR; TCRdb's table is partial and in-frame only. The top ten clones hold 21% of a sample with under 70,000 clones, around 84% of them seen once. Germline lookup yields CDR1 MDHEN and CDR2 SYDVKM. V was pared by 6 bases and J by 7 bases, with 6 bases of the junction left unmatched. There are 15 residues in the CDR3. This TCR was sampled from an adult in good health. The genes are TRBV28 and TRBJ2-7; 16 bases align to TRBD2. Here the sequenced sample was peripheral blood, taken on day 0 of AZD1222 vaccination. CDR3: CASRGLAGGPREQYF. CDR3 DNA sequence: TGTGCCAGCAGGGGACTAGCGGGAGGGCCCCGGGAGCAGTACTTC.